This record concerns one T cell receptor (beta chain) sequence. Its antigen is still unknown. A single base separates this from a much larger clone, so it may be a read error. Germline assignment: CDR1 SEHNR and CDR2 FQNEAQ (reference sequence). This CDR3 has 13 amino acids. V was pared by 4 bases and J by 4 bases, with 10 bases between. The data were taken from a study of tumor-infiltrating lymphocytes in primary liver carcinoma. Study-level information: Samples gave roughly 3.65 to 8 million productive TCRbeta reads, similar across tissue types.

From approximately 0.5 ug of total RNA, TCR beta-specific cDNA was reverse-transcribed using a constant-region primer. TCR beta libraries came from three nested multiplex PCR rounds using slightly modified ARM-PCR. The first two PCR rounds used TRBV1-TRBV30 forward primers with a C-beta reverse primer, 9 to 11 cycles each. TCRdb reprocessed the multiplex PCR reads via MiXCR and lists one record per CDR3 protein. The sample records 190,000 or so distinct CDR3 sequences, 65% being singletons. Findings and limits, study-wide: Tumor-adjacent and tumor-blood pairs displayed less overlap than did pairs of tumor regions.

For blood RNA, unsorted whole blood served as the source, and germline DNA was extracted too. They drew about 4 milliliters of peripheral blood before surgery. The origin of this receptor is a woman aged 55-69 years with primary liver carcinoma and hepatitis B virus infection. This chain links TRBV7-9 with TRBJ1-1; D is unresolved. Specimen: peripheral blood. The CDR3 DNA follows: TGTGCCAGCAGCTCGGAGTTCTTCACTGAAGCTTTCTTT. Its protein is CASSSEFFTEAFF.